Below are 4 T cell receptor beta chains sequenced from a single sample in a study of a mutant IDH1 vaccine in newly diagnosed glioma. Time point reported: week 47, end of study. The study gave 300 ug of mutant IDH1 20-mer peptide per vaccine dose, with topical imiquimod. The method was immunoSEQ multiplex PCR; TCRdb's version includes in-frame clones alone and lacks a portion of them. The data contain tens of thousands of clones, roughly four fifths of them singletons. Their antigens remain unidentified. The sample here was PBMCs, taken from a glioma patient whose treatment included an IDH1 peptide vaccine. All receptors come from a man between 25 and 39 years old with glioma.

The rearrangement links TRBV2 to TRBJ1-2; D may be TRBD1 (6 bases). V lost 4 bases to trimming and J lost 0 bases, with 12 bases between them. The germline V gene has CDR1 SNHLY and CDR2 FYNNEI. The CDR3 runs 15 residues. The CDR3 sequence: CASSANRDPNYGYTF. The CDR3 DNA reads TGTGCCAGCAGTGCCAACAGGGACCCTAACTATGGCTACACCTTC.

This chain joins TRBV5-1 and TRBJ2-5; D possibly uses TRBD1 or TRBD2 (5 bases each). CDR3 length: 15 residues. V lost 0 bases to trimming and J lost 1 base, with 10 bases between them. Germline CDR1 is SGHRS and CDR2 is YFSETQ. This CDR3 reads CASSLGGVSQETQYF. CDR3 bases: TGCGCCAGCAGCTTGGGAGGGGTGTCCCAAGAGACCCAGTACTTC.

The CDR3 bases are TGTGCCAGCAGCGTCGCCCCAGGGGGCACTGCTAACTATGGCTACACCTTC. This sequence encodes CASSVAPGGTANYGYTF. V usage is TRBV9 and J usage is TRBJ1-2; TRBD1 matches at 8 bases. The CDR3 spans 17 residues. V shed 2 bases and J 0 bases; nucleotides not matched to a gene: 9. Germline V gene sequence: CDR1 SGDLS, CDR2 YYNGEE. Supplemented by reference TRBV9 and TRBJ1-2, the full variable domain reads DSGVTQTPKHLITATGQRVTLRCSPRSGDLSVYWYQQSLDQGLQFLIQYYNGEERAKGNILERFSAQQFPDLHSELNLSSLELGDSALYFCASSVAPGGTANYGYTFGSGTRLTVV.

The chain uses TRBV4-1 and TRBJ2-7; D ambiguous. This CDR3 is 13 amino acids long. V gave up 3 bases and J gave up 3 bases, with 9 bases separating them. The germline V gene encodes CDR1 MGHRA and CDR2 YSYEKL. The CDR3 sequence: CASSQDAFYEQYF. CDR3 DNA: TGCGCCAGCAGCCAGGATGCCTTCTACGAGCAGTACTTC.